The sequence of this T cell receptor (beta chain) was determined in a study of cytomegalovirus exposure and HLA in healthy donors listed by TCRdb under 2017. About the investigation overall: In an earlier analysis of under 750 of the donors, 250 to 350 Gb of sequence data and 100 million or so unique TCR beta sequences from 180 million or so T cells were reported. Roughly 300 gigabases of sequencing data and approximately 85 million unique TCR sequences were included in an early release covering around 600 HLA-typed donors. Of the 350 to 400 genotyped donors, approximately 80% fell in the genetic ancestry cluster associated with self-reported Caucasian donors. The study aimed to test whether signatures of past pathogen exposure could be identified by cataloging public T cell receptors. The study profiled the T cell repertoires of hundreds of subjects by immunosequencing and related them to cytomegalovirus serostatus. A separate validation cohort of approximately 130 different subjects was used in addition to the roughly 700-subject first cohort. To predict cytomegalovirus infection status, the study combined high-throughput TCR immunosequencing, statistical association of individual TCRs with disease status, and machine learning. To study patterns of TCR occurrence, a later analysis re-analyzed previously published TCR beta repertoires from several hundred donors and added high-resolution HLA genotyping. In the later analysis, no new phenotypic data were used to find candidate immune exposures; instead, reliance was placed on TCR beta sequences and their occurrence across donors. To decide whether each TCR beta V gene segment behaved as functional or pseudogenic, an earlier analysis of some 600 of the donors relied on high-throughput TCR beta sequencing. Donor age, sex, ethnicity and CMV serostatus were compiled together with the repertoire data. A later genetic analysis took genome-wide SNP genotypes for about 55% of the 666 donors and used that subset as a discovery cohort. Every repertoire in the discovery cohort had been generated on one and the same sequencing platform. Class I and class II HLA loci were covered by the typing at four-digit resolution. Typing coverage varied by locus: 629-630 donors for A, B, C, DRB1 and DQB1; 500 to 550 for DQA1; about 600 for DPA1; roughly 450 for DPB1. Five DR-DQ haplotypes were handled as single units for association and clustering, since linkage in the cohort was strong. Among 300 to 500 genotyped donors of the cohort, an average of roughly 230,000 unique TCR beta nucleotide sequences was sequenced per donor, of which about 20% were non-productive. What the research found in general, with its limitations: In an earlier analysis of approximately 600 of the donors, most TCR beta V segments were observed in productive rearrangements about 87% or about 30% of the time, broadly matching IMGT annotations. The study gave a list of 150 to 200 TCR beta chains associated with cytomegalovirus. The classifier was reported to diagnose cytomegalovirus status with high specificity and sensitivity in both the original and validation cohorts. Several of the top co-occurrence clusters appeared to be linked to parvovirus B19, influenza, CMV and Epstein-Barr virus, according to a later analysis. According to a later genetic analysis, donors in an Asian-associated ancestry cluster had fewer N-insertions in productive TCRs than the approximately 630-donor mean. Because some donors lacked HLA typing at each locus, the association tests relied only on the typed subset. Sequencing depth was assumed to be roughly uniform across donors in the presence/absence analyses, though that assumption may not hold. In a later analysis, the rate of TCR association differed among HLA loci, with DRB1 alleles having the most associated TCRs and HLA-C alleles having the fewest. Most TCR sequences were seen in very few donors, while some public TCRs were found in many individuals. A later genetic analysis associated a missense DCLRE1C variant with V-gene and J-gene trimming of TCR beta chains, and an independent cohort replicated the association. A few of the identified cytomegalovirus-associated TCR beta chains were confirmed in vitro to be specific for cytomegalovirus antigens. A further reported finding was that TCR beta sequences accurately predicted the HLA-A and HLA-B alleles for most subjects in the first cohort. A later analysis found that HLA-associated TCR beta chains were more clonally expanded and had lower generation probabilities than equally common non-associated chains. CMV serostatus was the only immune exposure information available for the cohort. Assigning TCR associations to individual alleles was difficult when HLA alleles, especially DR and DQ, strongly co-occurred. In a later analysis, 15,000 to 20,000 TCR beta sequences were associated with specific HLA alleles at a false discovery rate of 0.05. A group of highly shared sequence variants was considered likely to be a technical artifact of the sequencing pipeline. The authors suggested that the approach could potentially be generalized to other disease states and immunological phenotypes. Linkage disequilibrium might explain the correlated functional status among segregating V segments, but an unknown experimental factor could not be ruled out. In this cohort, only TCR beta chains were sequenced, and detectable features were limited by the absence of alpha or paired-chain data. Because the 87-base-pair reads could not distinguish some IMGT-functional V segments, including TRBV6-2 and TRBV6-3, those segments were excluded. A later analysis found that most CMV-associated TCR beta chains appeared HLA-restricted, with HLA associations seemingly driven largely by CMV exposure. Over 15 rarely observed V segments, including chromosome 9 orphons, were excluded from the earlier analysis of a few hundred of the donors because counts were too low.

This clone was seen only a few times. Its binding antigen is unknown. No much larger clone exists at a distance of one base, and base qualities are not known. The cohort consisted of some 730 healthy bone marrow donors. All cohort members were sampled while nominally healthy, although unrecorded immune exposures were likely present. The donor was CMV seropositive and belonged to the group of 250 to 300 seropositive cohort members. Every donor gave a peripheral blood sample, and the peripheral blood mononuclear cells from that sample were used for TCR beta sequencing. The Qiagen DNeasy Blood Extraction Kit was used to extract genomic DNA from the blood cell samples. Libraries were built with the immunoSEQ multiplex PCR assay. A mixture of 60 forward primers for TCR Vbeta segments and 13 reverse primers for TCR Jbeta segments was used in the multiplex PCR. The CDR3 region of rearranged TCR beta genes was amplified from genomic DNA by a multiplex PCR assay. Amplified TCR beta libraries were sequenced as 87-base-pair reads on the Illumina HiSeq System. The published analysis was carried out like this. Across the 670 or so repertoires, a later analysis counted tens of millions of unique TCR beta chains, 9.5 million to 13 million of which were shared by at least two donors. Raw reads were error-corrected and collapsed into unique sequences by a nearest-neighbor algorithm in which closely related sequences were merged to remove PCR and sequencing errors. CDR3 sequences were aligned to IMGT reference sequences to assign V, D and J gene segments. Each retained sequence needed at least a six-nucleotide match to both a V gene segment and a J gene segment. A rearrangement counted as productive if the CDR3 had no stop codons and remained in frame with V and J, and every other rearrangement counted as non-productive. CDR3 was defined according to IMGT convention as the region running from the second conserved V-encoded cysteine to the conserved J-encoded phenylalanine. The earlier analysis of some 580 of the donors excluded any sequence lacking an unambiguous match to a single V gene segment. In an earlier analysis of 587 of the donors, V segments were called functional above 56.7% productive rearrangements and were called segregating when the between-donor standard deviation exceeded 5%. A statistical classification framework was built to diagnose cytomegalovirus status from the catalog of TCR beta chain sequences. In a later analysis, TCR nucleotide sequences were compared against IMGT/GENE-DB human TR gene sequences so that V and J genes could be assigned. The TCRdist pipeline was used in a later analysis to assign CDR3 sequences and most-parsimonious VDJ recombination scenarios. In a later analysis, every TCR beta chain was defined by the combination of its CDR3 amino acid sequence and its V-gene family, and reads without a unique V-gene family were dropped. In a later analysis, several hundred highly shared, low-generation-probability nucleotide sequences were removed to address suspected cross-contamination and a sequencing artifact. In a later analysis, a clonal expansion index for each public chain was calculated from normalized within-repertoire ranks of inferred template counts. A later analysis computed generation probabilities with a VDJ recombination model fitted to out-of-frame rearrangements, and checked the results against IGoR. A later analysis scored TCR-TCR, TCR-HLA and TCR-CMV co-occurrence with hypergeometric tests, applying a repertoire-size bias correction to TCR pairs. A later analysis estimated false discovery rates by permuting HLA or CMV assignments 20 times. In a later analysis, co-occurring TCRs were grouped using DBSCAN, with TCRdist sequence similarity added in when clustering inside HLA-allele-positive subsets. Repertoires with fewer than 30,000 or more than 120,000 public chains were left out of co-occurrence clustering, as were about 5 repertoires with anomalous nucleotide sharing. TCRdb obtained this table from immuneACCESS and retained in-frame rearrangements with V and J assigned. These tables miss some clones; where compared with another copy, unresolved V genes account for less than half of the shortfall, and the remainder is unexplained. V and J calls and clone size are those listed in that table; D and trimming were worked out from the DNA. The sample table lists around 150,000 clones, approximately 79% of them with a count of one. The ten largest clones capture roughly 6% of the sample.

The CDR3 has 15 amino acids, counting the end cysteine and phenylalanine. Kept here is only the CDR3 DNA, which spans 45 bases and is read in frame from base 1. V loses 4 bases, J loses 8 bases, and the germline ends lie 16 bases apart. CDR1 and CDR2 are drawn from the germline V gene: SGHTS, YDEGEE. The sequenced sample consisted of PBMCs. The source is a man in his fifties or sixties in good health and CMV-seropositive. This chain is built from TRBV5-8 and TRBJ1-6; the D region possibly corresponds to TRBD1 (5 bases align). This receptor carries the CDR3 CASSLFTGFHSPLHF. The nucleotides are TGTGCCAGCAGCCTGTTCACAGGTTTTCATTCACCCCTCCACTTT.